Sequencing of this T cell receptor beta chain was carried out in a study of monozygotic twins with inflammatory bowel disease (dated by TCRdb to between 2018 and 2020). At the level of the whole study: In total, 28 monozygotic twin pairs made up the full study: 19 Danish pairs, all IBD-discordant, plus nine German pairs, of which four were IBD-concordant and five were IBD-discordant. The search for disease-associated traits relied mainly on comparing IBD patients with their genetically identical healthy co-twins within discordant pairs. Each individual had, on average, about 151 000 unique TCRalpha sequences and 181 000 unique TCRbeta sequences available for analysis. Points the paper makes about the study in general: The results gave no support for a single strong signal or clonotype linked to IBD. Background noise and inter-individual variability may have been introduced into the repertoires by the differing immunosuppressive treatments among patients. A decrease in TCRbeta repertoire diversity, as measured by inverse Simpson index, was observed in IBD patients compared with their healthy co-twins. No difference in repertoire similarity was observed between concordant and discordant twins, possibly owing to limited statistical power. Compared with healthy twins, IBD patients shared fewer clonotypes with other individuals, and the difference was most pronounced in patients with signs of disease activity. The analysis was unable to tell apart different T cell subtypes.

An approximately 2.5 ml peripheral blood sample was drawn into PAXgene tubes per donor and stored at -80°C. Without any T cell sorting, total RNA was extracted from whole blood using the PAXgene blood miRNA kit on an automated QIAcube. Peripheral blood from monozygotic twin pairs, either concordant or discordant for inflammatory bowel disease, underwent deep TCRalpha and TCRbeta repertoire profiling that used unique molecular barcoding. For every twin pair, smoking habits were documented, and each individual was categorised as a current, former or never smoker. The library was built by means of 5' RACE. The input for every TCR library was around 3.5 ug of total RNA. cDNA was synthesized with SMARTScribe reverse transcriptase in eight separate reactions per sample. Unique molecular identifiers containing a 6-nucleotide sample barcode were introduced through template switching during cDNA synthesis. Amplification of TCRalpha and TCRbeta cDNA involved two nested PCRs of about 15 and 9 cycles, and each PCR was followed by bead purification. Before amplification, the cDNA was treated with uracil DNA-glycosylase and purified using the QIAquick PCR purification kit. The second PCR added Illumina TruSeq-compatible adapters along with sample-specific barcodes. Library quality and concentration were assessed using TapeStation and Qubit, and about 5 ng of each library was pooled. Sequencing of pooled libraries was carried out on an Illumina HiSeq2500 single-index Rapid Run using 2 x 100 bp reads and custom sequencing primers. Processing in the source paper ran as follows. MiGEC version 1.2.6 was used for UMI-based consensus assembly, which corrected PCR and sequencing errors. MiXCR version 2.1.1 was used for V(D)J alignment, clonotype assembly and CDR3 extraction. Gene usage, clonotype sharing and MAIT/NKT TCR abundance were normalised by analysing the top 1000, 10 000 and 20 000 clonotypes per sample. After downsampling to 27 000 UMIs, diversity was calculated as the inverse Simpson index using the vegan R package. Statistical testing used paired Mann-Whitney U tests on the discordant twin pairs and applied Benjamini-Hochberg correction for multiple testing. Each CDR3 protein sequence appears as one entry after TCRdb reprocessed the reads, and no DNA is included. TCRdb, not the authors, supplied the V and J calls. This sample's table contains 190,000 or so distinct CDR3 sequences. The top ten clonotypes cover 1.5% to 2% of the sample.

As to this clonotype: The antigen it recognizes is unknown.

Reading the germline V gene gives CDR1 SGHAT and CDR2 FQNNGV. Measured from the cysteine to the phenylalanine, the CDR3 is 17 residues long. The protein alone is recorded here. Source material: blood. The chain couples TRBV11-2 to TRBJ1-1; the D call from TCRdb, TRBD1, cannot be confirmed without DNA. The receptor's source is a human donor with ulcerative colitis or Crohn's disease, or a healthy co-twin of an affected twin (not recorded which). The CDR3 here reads CASRSIKNRNKNTEAFF.